The T cell receptor beta chain described here comes from a study of T-cell reconstitution after alpha-beta-depleted transplantation in children. The CDR3 extends over 15 amino acids. CDR1 is SGHNT and CDR2 is YYREEE in the germline V gene (reference sequence). Trimming cost V 2 bases and J 0 bases, with 8 bases left between them. A TCRbeta library incorporating unique molecular identifiers was prepared. A single record per CDR3 protein comes from TCRdb applying MiXCR to the PCR reads. The sample holds hundreds of thousands of distinct CDR3 sequences, about 30% seen once. The chain joins TRBV5-4 to TRBJ2-2; D ambiguous. The TCR was taken from a human donor who donated a stem cell graft to a child with aplastic anemia. Here the sequenced sample was PBMCs from the stem cell graft donor, taken from the stem cell graft. CDR3 sequence: CASSLADSNTGELFF. The CDR3 nucleotides read TGTGCCAGCAGCTTAGCTGACTCGAACACCGGGGAGCTGTTTTTT.